The present T cell receptor beta chain was sequenced within a study of blood T cell repertoires in COVID-19. The repertoire was sequenced with immunoSEQ multiplex PCR; TCRdb's copy has only in-frame clones and lacks some. The sample has more than 200,000 clones, approximately 81% seen once. The CDR3 has 16 residues. Looked up from germline, CDR1 is MNHNS and CDR2 is SASEGT. Trimming removed 4 bases from V and 6 bases from J; junction bases left unmatched: 10. Material for sequencing was peripheral blood. The rearrangement joins TRBV6-1 to TRBJ2-3; 10 bases match TRBD2. This receptor was identified in a woman older than 75 with acute or convalescent COVID-19. CDR3 sequence: CASSGIAGGLADTQYF. The CDR3 nucleotides read TGTGCCAGCAGTGGGATAGCGGGGGGCCTAGCGGATACGCAGTATTTT.